A selection of T cell receptor beta chains follows, all from one sample in a study of STAT5B mutations in CD4+ large granular lymphocyte leukemia. Repertoires were generated with immunoSEQ multiplex PCR, while TCRdb's copy carries only in-frame clones and drops some. The table shows about 38,000 clones, with about 80% occurring only once. The specimen was CD4+ T cells from blood buffy coats. The receptors were sampled from a human donor in good health. Each CDR3 is given without its conserved first and last residue. Each record gives: V gene, J gene, CDR3 protein.

V: TRBV27; J: TRBJ1-2; CDR3: ASSTWTGKDGYT
V: TRBV27; J: TRBJ2-2; CDR3: ASSRPGPGDGELF
V: TRBV28; J: TRBJ1-5; CDR3: ASSEGGIYQPQH
V: TRBV2; J: TRBJ2-1; CDR3: ASSELRAHEQF
V: TRBV5-1; J: TRBJ1-5; CDR3: ASSLEGSGVQPQH
V: TRBV19; J: TRBJ2-6; CDR3: ASRQKTGTSGANVLT
V: TRBV5-5; J: TRBJ2-1; CDR3: ASSLQGESYNEQF
V: TRBV7-2; J: TRBJ2-3; CDR3: ASSLGQGSTDTQY
V: TRBV7-2; J: TRBJ2-2; CDR3: ASSPPGPSGTGELF
V: TRBV5-1; J: TRBJ2-3; CDR3: ASSLARLAPQY
V: TRBV6-1; J: TRBJ2-1; CDR3: ASPLGLADNEQF
V: TRBV7-9; J: TRBJ2-5; CDR3: ASSLDLSQGVETQY
V: TRBV18; J: TRBJ2-7; CDR3: ASSPESGAYEQY
V: TRBV10-3; J: TRBJ2-6; CDR3: AIRAGDRRSGANVLT
V: TRBV5-6; J: TRBJ2-5; CDR3: ASSQGETQY
V: TRBV18; J: TRBJ2-1; CDR3: ASSAGTDRNEQF
V: TRBV7-2; J: TRBJ2-2; CDR3: ASSQTSGRGELF
V: TRBV10-3; J: TRBJ2-7; CDR3: AIGWGDEQY
V: TRBV19; J: TRBJ2-7; CDR3: ASSYRQGADEQY
V: TRBV9; J: TRBJ2-5; CDR3: ASSVATGGETQY
V: TRBV4-1; J: TRBJ2-1; CDR3: ASSQGSGAYNEQF
V: TRBV5-4; J: TRBJ2-5; CDR3: ASRPKGRGPQETQY
V: TRBV28; J: TRBJ2-7; CDR3: ASSLMEDGLPYEQY
V: TRBV7-7; J: TRBJ2-1; CDR3: ASSLGQVHEQF
V: TRBV7-9; J: TRBJ1-1; CDR3: ASRERTGRTEAF
V: TRBV7-8; J: TRBJ2-7; CDR3: ASSVTGPPYEQY
V: TRBV5-1; J: TRBJ2-2; CDR3: ASSQGNTGELF
V: TRBV7-9; J: TRBJ2-1; CDR3: ASRTTGDTYNEQF
V: TRBV5-4; J: TRBJ2-1; CDR3: ASSPMTGRNEQF
V: TRBV11-3; J: TRBJ2-2; CDR3: ASSHGGTGELF
V: TRBV6-5; J: TRBJ2-7; CDR3: ASLHPGPRLGQY
V: TRBV7-9; J: TRBJ2-5; CDR3: ASSFRQGAAGETQY
V: TRBV6-5; J: TRBJ2-7; CDR3: ATSDSYEQY
V: TRBV7-2; J: TRBJ1-5; CDR3: ASSSQGGLGNQPQH
V: TRBV4-1; J: TRBJ2-1; CDR3: ASSRIGGRANSDNEQF
V: TRBV18; J: TRBJ2-1; CDR3: ASSLDVYNEQF
V: TRBV5-4; J: TRBJ2-5; CDR3: ASSLELAGETQY
V: TRBV10-2; J: TRBJ2-1; CDR3: ASMSSGGDEQF
V: TRBV6-6; J: TRBJ1-3; CDR3: ASRMTRSGNTIY
V: TRBV18; J: TRBJ2-7; CDR3: ASSPPFTSGVDVYEQY
V: TRBV5-6; J: TRBJ1-3; CDR3: ASSTKDSSGNTIY
V: TRBV25-1; J: TRBJ1-6; CDR3: ASSEFVGDNSPLH
V: TRBV5-1; J: TRBJ2-1; CDR3: ASSVSPGANYNEQF
V: TRBV19; J: TRBJ1-4; CDR3: ASSRGANEKLF